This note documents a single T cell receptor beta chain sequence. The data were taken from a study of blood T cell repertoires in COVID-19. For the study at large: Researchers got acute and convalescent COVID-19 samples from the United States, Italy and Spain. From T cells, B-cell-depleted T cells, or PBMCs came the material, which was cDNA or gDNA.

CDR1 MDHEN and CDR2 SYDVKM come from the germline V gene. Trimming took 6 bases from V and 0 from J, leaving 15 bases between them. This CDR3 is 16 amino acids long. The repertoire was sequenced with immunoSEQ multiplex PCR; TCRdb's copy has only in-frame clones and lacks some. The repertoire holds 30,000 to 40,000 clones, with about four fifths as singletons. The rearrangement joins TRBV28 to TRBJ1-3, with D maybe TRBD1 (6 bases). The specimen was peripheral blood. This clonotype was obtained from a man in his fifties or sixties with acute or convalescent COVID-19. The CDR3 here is CASRWDTGSSGNTIYF. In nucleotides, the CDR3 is TGTGCCAGCAGGTGGGACACTGGGAGCTCTGGAAACACCATATATTTT.